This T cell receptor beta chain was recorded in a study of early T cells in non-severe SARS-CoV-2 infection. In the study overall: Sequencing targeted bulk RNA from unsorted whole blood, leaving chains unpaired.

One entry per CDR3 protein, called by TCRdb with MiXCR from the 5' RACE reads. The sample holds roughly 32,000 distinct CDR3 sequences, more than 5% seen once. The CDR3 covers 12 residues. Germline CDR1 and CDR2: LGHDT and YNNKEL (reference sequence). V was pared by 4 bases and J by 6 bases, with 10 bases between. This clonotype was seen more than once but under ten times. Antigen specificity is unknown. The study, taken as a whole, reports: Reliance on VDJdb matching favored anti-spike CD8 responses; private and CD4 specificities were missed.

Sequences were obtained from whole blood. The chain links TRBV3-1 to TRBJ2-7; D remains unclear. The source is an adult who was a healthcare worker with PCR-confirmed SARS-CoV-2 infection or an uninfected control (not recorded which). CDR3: CASSPTKGEQYF. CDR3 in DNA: TGTGCCAGCAGCCCTACGAAAGGCGAGCAGTACTTC.